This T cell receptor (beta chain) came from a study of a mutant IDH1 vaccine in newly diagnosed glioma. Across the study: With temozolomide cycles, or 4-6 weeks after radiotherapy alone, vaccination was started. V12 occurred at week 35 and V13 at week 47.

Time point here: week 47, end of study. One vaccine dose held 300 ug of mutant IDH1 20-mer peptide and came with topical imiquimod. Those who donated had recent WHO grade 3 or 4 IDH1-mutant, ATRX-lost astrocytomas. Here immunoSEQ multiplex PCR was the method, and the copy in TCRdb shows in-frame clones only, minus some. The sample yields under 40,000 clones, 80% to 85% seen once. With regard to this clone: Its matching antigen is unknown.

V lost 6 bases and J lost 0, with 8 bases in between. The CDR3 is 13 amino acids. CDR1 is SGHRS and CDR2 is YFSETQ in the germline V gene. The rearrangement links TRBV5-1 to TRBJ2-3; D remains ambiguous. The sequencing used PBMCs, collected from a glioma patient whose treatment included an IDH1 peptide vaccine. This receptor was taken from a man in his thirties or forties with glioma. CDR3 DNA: TGCGCCAGCAATCGGGTAAGCACAGATACGCAGTATTTT. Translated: CASNRVSTDTQYF. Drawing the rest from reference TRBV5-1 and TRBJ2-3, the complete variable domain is KAGVTQTPRYLIKTRGQQVTLSCSPISGHRSVSWYQQTPGQGLQFLFEYFSETQRNKGNFPGRFSGRQFSNSRSEMNVSTLELGDSALYLCASNRVSTDTQYFGPGTRLTVL.